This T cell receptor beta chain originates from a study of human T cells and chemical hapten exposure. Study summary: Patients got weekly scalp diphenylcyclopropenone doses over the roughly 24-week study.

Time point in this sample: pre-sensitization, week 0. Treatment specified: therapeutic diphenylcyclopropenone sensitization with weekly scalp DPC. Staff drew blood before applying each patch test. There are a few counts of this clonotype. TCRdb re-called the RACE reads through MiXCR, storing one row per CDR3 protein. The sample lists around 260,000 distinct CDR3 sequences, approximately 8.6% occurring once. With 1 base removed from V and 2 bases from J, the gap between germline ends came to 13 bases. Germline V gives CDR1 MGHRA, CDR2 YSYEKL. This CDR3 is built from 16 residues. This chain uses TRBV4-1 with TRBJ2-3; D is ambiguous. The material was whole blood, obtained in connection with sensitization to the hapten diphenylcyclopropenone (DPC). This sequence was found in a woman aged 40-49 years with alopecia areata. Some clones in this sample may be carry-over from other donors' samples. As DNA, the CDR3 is TGCGCCAGCAGCCAAGTATTAAACCCAATCACAGATACGCAGTATTTT. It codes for CASSQVLNPITDTQYF.